This T cell receptor beta chain was captured in a study of blood T cells in healthy people across ages (dated by TCRdb to the mid-2010s). Notes on the research overall: In model experiments, template switching captured roughly one uniquely barcoded TCR beta cDNA molecule for every two T cells. For two donors (one aged 18 to 30 and one aged 80 or older), the study analyzed two additional independent replicas of 1 million unique cDNA reads from the same blood draw. To track age-related changes in TCR beta repertoire diversity, the study relied on deep sequencing normalized with unique cDNA molecular identifiers. Donors were grouped into four age groups: young (average roughly 15 years), middle-aged (39), aged (about 60) and long-lived (approximately 75). To avoid experimental bias, donors of different ages were distributed randomly across sequencing lanes. Broader findings and caveats from the paper: Observed TCR beta diversity correlated strongly with the percentage of naive T cells measured by flow cytometry. Compared with the aged group, the long-lived group had more naive CD4+ T cells, fewer expanded clones and increased TCR diversity, suggesting age selection. Because profiling used bulk unsorted PBMCs, naive and antigen-experienced compartments could not be compared conclusively. As age increased, observed TCR beta diversity per million T cells dropped in a roughly linear way, and a significant reduction was already evident by age roughly 36. Estimates of total diversity based on one million sequenced T cells were considered lower bounds and underestimates. The CMV infection status of donors was not known, potentially confounding age-related changes in expanded clonotypes.

The roughly 39 donors, aged about 6 to 95 years, were systemically healthy Caucasian individuals from Russia. Each donor gave roughly 9.5 milliliters of peripheral blood, collected into EDTA-treated Vacutainer tubes. Ficoll-Paque density-gradient centrifugation was used to isolate PBMCs, with at least 6 million per sample. Total RNA was extracted from PBMCs with Trizol reagent, with at least 6 micrograms obtained per sample. Naive CD45RAhigh/CD27high T cell percentages were measured by flow cytometry on a PBMC aliquot from every donor. Comment on this clonotype: Its recognized antigen is unknown. Base qualities were left out, and no much larger clone turns up one base away.

As encoded in the germline V gene (reference sequence), CDR1 is DFQATT while CDR2 is SNEGSKA. Cut back by 6 bases and 1 base, the V and J ends lie 24 bases apart. The CDR3 numbers 17 residues from cysteine through phenylalanine. Solely the CDR3 DNA is kept, with 51 bases framed from the first base. Receptor amplification or capture employed 5' RACE. The instrument was an Illumina HiSeq 2500. A second roughly 6 to 12 cycle PCR used a sample-barcoded 5' primer and a J-beta primer mix. Each TCR beta cDNA molecule received a unique molecular identifier from a template-switch 5' adaptor carrying 12 random nucleotides. Each sample yielded at least 3 million CDR3-containing paired-end reads. All of the RNA was converted into first-strand cDNA using the Mint cDNA synthesis kit, with a TRBC-specific oligonucleotide serving as the primer. Following uracil-DNA glycosylase treatment, all cDNA underwent a first 18-cycle PCR with the universal primers M1SS and BC2_uni_R. On the study's bioinformatics: For normalization, 1 million high-quality reads were randomly selected from each sample, with every read carrying a distinct molecular identifier. Instead of being binned into consensus sequences, reads that shared molecular identifiers were thrown out. CDR3 identification, clonotype clustering and error correction used MiTCR with a Q25 quality threshold and the strictest error-elimination algorithm. Lower-bound total TCR beta diversity was estimated with a nonparametric unseen species model using Euler transformation. TCRdb reworked the public reads: Q25 trimming with fastp, MiXCR clone assembly, productive beta chains retained. Each entry is one CDR3 protein sequence, shown with its most common DNA and genes. What appears here as the V and J calls and clone size reflects TCRdb's work, not the paper's. The sample table contains about 1.8 million distinct CDR3 sequences; only one count was recorded for roughly 50% of them. The ten largest clones take up roughly 2.1% of the sample.

The source of this sequence is a middle-aged woman in good health. Recombination linked TRBV20-1 to TRBJ1-2, with the D gene uncertain. Sequencing input: blood. The DNA is TGCAGTGCGGTAGAGGTAATCTTGGCAGCGTATAACTATGGCTACACCTTC. This translates into CSAVEVILAAYNYGYTF.